This T cell receptor beta chain was obtained from a study of cytomegalovirus exposure and HLA in healthy donors. Looking at the study overall: In terms of ancestry, the Caucasian-associated cluster contained about 80% of the 350 to 450 genotyped donors.

General study findings and limits: From TCR beta sequences, most subjects' HLA-A and HLA-B alleles were reportedly predicted accurately.

CDR3 length equals 14 residues. CDR1 and CDR2 from the germline V gene are KGHSH and LQKENI. Trimming removed 2 bases from V and 1 base from J, with 8 bases in between. The PCR was carried out with 60 Vbeta primers and 13 Jbeta primers. Profiled with immunoSEQ multiplex PCR; TCRdb holds only in-frame clones, not every one. The repertoire holds tens of thousands of clones, with around 80% as singletons. In the case of this clone: Its antigen remains unknown.

The origin of this receptor is a man aged 40-49 years in good health and CMV-seronegative. The chain employs TRBV18 and TRBJ1-1; D is unclear. Sequencing was carried out using PBMCs. DNA of the CDR3: TGTGCCAGCTCACCAAAGGAGGGGAACACTGAAGCTTTCTTT. It encodes CASSPKEGNTEAFF.